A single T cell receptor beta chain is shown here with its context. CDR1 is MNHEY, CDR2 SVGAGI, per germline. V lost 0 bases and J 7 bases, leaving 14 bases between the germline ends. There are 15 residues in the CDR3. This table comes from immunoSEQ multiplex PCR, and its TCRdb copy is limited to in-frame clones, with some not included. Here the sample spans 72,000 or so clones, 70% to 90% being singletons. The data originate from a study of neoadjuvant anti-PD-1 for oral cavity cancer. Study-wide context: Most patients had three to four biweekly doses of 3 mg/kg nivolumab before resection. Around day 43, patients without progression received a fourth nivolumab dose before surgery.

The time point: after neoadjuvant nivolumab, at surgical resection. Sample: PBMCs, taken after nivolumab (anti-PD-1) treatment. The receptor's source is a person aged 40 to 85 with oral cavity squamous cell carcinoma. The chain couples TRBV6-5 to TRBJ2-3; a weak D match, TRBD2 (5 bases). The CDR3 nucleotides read TGTGCCAGCAGTTACTCGGGAGATCTCGGGAATACGCAGTATTTT. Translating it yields CASSYSGDLGNTQYF.